The 3 T cell receptor beta chains in this list originate from one sample, sequenced in a study of cytomegalovirus exposure and HLA in healthy donors. The primer mix had 60 Vbeta and 13 Jbeta primers. Method: immunoSEQ multiplex PCR; TCRdb's copy keeps in-frame clones and lacks some. The profile shows roughly 110,000 clones, 71% of them singletons. Sample: PBMCs. These receptors originate from a female donor in good health and CMV-seronegative.

The gene calls are TRBV19 and TRBJ2-7, with D perhaps matching TRBD2 (6 bases). V dropped 6 bases and J dropped 3 bases, with 18 bases sitting between them. The CDR3 extends over 15 amino acids. The germline CDR1 and CDR2 sequences are LNHDA and SQIVND (reference sequence). CDR3 residues: CASRALQGGGYEQYF. DNA of the CDR3: TGTGCCAGTAGAGCCCTCCAGGGAGGAGGCTACGAGCAGTACTTC.

The rearrangement joins TRBV6-5 to TRBJ2-1; 9 nucleotides line up with TRBD2. Looked up from germline, CDR1 is MNHEY and CDR2 is SVGAGI. The J segment lost 8 bases and the V segment lost 2 bases, leaving 7 bases of the junction unmatched. The CDR3 sequence is 15 residues long. Written as DNA, the CDR3 is TGTGCCAGCAGTTACGGTAGCGGGAGAGGTGATGAGCAGTTCTTC. Translation: CASSYGSGRGDEQFF.

The chain recombines TRBV19 with TRBJ2-4, with unresolved D. Trimming took 1 base from V and 2 from J, leaving 3 bases between them. The germline V gene has CDR1 LNHDA and CDR2 SQIVND (reference sequence). The CDR3 is 13 amino acids. The chain's CDR3 is CASSIVTKNIQYF. The CDR3 DNA reads as TGTGCCAGTAGTATAGTAACCAAAAACATTCAGTACTTC.